The 20 T cell receptor beta chains below were found in one sample sequenced in a study of OX40 agonist ivuxolimab in advanced cancers. The repertoire was sequenced with immunoSEQ multiplex PCR; TCRdb's copy has only in-frame clones and lacks some. Of roughly 80,000 clones listed, around 91% are singletons. Specimen: CD4+ or CD8+ T cells sorted from blood, collected in a trial of the OX40 agonist ivuxolimab. These receptors all stem from an adult with an advanced solid tumor such as melanoma, head and neck, liver or kidney cancer.

The rearrangement links TRBV29-1 to TRBJ1-2; D might be TRBD1 (5 bases). The CDR3 runs to 12 residues. The V and J ends lost 5 bases and 3 bases respectively, with 10 bases between them. Germline-derived CDR1 and CDR2 are SQVTM and ANQGSEA. In DNA form, the CDR3 reads TGCAGCGTTCCGGGGGTCTACTATGGCTACACCTTC. Encoded protein: CSVPGVYYGYTF.

The chain joins TRBV28 to TRBJ1-2; 7 bases are a match to TRBD1. The ends lost 3 bases at V and 0 bases at J; junction bases unmatched: 1. The CDR3 spans 14 residues. In germline, CDR1 is MDHEN, CDR2 SYDVKM. The CDR3 loop is CASSLGTANYGYTF. CDR3 DNA sequence: TGTGCCAGCAGTTTGGGGACAGCTAACTATGGCTACACCTTC.

V usage is TRBV28 and J usage is TRBJ2-7, with no clear D. CDR3 length equals 11 residues. From germline, CDR1 is MDHEN and CDR2 SYDVKM. The V and J ends lost 5 bases and 6 bases respectively, with 8 bases between them. CDR3 region: CASSADIEQYF. The CDR3 DNA is TGTGCCAGCAGTGCCGACATCGAGCAGTACTTC.

The genes are TRBV7-2 and TRBJ2-1; D is possibly TRBD2 (5 bases). This CDR3 is built from 15 residues. V shed 1 base and J shed 0 bases, with 7 bases lying between them. Per germline, CDR1 SGHTA and CDR2 FQGNSA. The CDR3 is CASSLVEGSYNEQFF. CDR3 DNA: TGTGCCAGCAGCTTAGTAGAGGGCTCCTACAATGAGCAGTTCTTC. The full variable domain, with the rest looked up from reference TRBV7-2 and TRBJ2-1, is GAGVSQSPSNKVTEKGKDVELRCDPISGHTALYWYRQSLGQGLEFLIYFQGNSAPDKSGLPSDRFSAERTGGSVSTLTIQRTQQEDSAVYLCASSLVEGSYNEQFFGPGTRLTVL.

This chain links TRBV9 with TRBJ2-7; 13 positions agree with TRBD2. Germline V gene data show CDR1 as SGDLS and CDR2 as YYNGEE. With V trimmed by 4 bases and J by 7 bases, 11 bases remained unmatched. This CDR3 region has 16 residues. CDR3 nucleotides: TGTGCCAGCAGCTCCGACGGGACTAGCGGGGTATGGGAGCAGTACTTC. Residues: CASSSDGTSGVWEQYF.

The chain recombines TRBV5-1 with TRBJ2-7; D may correspond to TRBD1 or TRBD2 (5 bases each). Germline assignment: CDR1 SGHRS and CDR2 YFSETQ. The ends were cut back, 4 bases at V and 3 bases at J, with 20 bases in the middle. This CDR3 is 16 amino acids long. The CDR3 bases are TGCGCCAGCAGCCCCGGGATCGGGACCGTGGTCTACGAGCAGTACTTC. Its translation is CASSPGIGTVVYEQYF.

The rearrangement links TRBV6-1 to TRBJ1-2; no reliable D call. Per the germline V gene, CDR1 is MNHNS and CDR2 is SASEGT. V lost 1 base and J lost 9, with 15 bases in between. This CDR3 contains 14 residues. In DNA form, the CDR3 reads TGTGCCAGCAGTGAAGAAATGGCCCGTAAAAGCTACACCTTC. It encodes CASSEEMARKSYTF.

The J gene is TRBJ1-5, the V gene TRBV7-8; no firm D call. The length of the CDR3 is 15 residues. In germline, CDR1 is SGHVS, CDR2 FQNEAQ. V was clipped by 2 bases and J by 0 bases, with 8 bases between them. CDR3 residues: CASSLMEVSNQPQHF. The CDR3, as DNA: TGTGCCAGCAGCTTAATGGAAGTTAGCAATCAGCCCCAGCATTTT.

The gene calls are TRBV5-4 and TRBJ2-3; TRBD2 aligns across 10 bases. Trimming at V came to 4 bases and at J to 2 bases, leaving 7 bases not matched to a gene. CDR3 size: 16 residues. Germline V gives CDR1 SGHNT, CDR2 YYREEE (reference sequence). CDR3 DNA sequence: TGTGCCAGCAGCCAGCGGGGGGGATTCTACACAGATACGCAGTATTTT. Protein: CASSQRGGFYTDTQYF. Looking up the rest from reference TRBV5-4 and TRBJ2-3 gives the full variable domain: ETGVTQSPTHLIKTRGQQVTLRCSSQSGHNTVSWYQQALGQGPQFIFQYYREEENGRGNFPPRFSGLQFPNYSSELNVNALELDDSALYLCASSQRGGFYTDTQYFGPGTRLTVL.

The chain carries TRBV10-2 and TRBJ2-1; TRBD2 matches at 12 bases. Germline CDR1 reads WSHSY; CDR2 reads SAAADI. V gave up 6 bases and J gave up 5 bases; unmatched junction bases: 2. The CDR3 loop spans 14 amino acids. The DNA of the CDR3 is TGCGCCAGCAGAGGGACTAGCGGGCACAATGAGCAGTTCTTC. This codes for CASRGTSGHNEQFF.

This rearrangement joins TRBV30 to TRBJ2-1; D is unresolved. In germline, CDR1 is GTSNPN, CDR2 SVGIG (reference sequence). V was trimmed by 0 bases and J by 8 bases, leaving 5 bases between them. The CDR3 is 11 amino acids. DNA for the CDR3: TGTGCCTGGAGTGTAATGTATGAGCAGTTCTTC. Amino acids: CAWSVMYEQFF.

This chain connects TRBV5-1 to TRBJ2-7; no definite D call. Germline V gives CDR1 SGHRS, CDR2 YFSETQ. CDR3 length: 15 amino acids. Trimming left V 1 base short and J 6 bases short, with 17 bases between. The CDR3: CASSLRVGSPGEQYF. The CDR3 coding sequence is TGCGCCAGCAGCTTGAGGGTGGGCAGCCCCGGCGAGCAGTACTTC.

V and J are TRBV28 and TRBJ1-2; TRBD1 is a possible D gene (5 bases). Germline V lookup: CDR1 MDHEN, CDR2 SYDVKM. This CDR3 is 14 amino acids long. V dropped 2 bases and J dropped 1 base, with 8 bases sitting between them. Written as DNA, the CDR3 is TGTGCCAGCAGTTTAGTCAGGGTTAACTATGGCTACACCTTC. It is translated as CASSLVRVNYGYTF.

V gene TRBV6-5 combines with J gene TRBJ2-5; D may be TRBD2 (6 bases). Trimming stripped 2 bases from V and 2 bases from J, with 12 bases between. The length of the CDR3 is 15 residues. Germline values: CDR1 MNHEY, CDR2 SVGAGI. CDR3 bases: TGTGCCAGCAGTTACAACCCCGGACTACAAGAGACCCAGTACTTC. It yields the protein CASSYNPGLQETQYF.

The chain joins TRBV27 to TRBJ2-3; TRBD2 is a possible D gene (5 bases). The CDR3 sequence is 14 residues long. Per germline, CDR1 MNHEY and CDR2 SMNVEV (reference sequence). Deletions cut 3 bases from V and 5 bases from J, with 12 bases between. The CDR3 coding sequence is TGTGCCAGCAGTTTCCTTGGACGGGGAGATACGCAGTATTTT. Its translation: CASSFLGRGDTQYF.

This clone is a singleton in its sample. The CDR3 DNA sequence: TGTGCCAGCACCCGCGACCTTCGGAAGACCCAGTACTTC. It yields the protein CASTRDLRKTQYF. The chain uses TRBV6-1 and TRBJ2-5; D gene uncertain. Trimming took 7 bases from V and 6 from J, leaving 15 bases between them. Germline CDR1 and CDR2: MNHNS and SASEGT. The CDR3 consists of 13 residues.

The chain links TRBV4-3 to TRBJ2-1; D uncertain. This CDR3 has 14 residues. Germline CDR1 and CDR2: LGHNA and YSLEER. Trimming took off 0 bases at V and 9 bases at J, with 12 bases between the two ends. The CDR3 DNA sequence: TGCGCCAGCAGCCAAGACTCGGGTAGGGCTGAGCAGTTCTTC. It is translated as CASSQDSGRAEQFF.

This chain links TRBV19 with TRBJ2-2; D is perhaps TRBD2 (5 bases). V was cut by 4 bases and J by 4 bases, with 10 bases left in between. CDR1 and CDR2 from the germline V gene are LNHDA and SQIVND (reference sequence). The length of the CDR3 is 14 residues. The CDR3 reads CASSKRSPTGELFF. The CDR3, as DNA: TGTGCCAGTAGTAAGCGGAGCCCCACCGGGGAGCTGTTTTTT.

The genes are TRBV19 and TRBJ1-1, with a weak D call TRBD1 (5 bases). Trimming removed 5 bases from V and 4 bases from J, with 20 bases in between. Germline CDR1 and CDR2: LNHDA and SQIVND (reference sequence). This CDR3 region has 16 residues. Written as DNA, the CDR3 is TGTGCCAGTAGTCTCCCCCTGGGGGAAGGGAGCACTGAAGCTTTCTTT. It translates to CASSLPLGEGSTEAFF.

This rearrangement joins TRBV6-6 to TRBJ2-3; 11 bases are a match to TRBD2. J lost 4 bases, V lost 7 bases, and 7 bases had no gene match. This CDR3 is built from 15 residues. Germline assignment: CDR1 MNHNY and CDR2 SVGAGI (reference sequence). The CDR3 bases are TGTGCCAGCATCTATAGCGGGGGGGGCGCAGATACGCAGTATTTT. It codes for CASIYSGGGADTQYF.